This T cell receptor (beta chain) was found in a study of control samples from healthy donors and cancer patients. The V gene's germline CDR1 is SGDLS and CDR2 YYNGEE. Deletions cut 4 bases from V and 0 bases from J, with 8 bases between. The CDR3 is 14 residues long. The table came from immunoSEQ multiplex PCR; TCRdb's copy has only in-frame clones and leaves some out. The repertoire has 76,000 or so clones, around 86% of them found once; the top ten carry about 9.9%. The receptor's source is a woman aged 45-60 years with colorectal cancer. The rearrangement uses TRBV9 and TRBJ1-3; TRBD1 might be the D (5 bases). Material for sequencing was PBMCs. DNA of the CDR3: TGTGCCAGCAGCCCGGGGGTCTCTGGAAACACCATATATTTT. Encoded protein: CASSPGVSGNTIYF.